This record covers a single TCR beta chain. The record originates from a study of cytomegalovirus exposure and HLA in healthy donors. Primers: 60 Vbeta forward and 13 Jbeta reverse. The method was immunoSEQ multiplex PCR; TCRdb's version includes in-frame clones alone and lacks a portion of them. The table includes about 130,000 clones, roughly 77% detected once. Regarding donors, all were healthy bone marrow donors. The CDR3 is 14 residues long. From germline, CDR1 is GTSNPN and CDR2 SVGIG (reference sequence). The J segment lost 14 bases and the V segment lost 2 bases, leaving 14 bases of the junction unmatched.

The sequence was collected from a woman aged 30 to 39 in good health and CMV-seronegative. The chain is built from TRBV30 and TRBJ2-1; 8 bases map to TRBD2. What was sequenced was PBMCs. CDR3 DNA: TGTGCCTGGAGTTCAGACGGGGGGGCCAGCCATGAGTTCTTC. This translates into CAWSSDGGASHEFF.